The 21 T cell receptor beta chains below come from one sample, sequenced in a study of blood T cell repertoires in COVID-19. Sequencing was performed with immunoSEQ multiplex PCR; in TCRdb, only in-frame clones are kept and a portion is missing. Of 260,000 or so clones in the sample, 65% to 90% were seen once. Sequenced sample: PBMCs or T cells enriched from blood (not recorded which). These receptors all come from a man aged 18-30 years who had recovered from COVID-19.

V gene TRBV5-4 combines with J gene TRBJ2-3; no clear D. This CDR3 contains 15 residues. The V and J ends lost 1 base and 4 bases respectively, with 13 bases between them. CDR1 and CDR2 from the germline V gene are SGHNT and YYREEE (reference sequence). Here the CDR3 reads CASSLHVQESDTQYF. As DNA, the CDR3 is TGTGCCAGCAGCTTGCATGTCCAGGAATCAGATACGCAGTATTTT.

The chain employs TRBV7-9 and TRBJ2-5, with TRBD1 matching over 9 bases. This CDR3 is 16 amino acids long. The V segment lost 4 bases and the J segment 2 bases; nucleotides outside the gene matches: 8. The germline CDR1 and CDR2 sequences are SEHNR and FQNEAQ (reference sequence). DNA for the CDR3: TGTGCCAGCAGCTCGTCCGGGACAGGGACTCAAGAGACCCAGTACTTC. Protein product: CASSSSGTGTQETQYF. The complete variable domain, with remaining parts taken from reference TRBV7-9 and TRBJ2-5, reads DTGVSQNPRHKITKRGQNVTFRCDPISEHNRLYWYRQTLGQGPEFLTYFQNEAQLEKSRLLSDRFSAERPKGSFSTLEIQRTEQGDSAMYLCASSSSGTGTQETQYFGPGTRLLVL.

This chain joins TRBV5-1 and TRBJ2-7; 7 bases are a match to TRBD1. Trimming took 4 bases from V and 2 from J; bases not matched to a gene: 9. CDR3 length: 15 amino acids. Germline V gene sequence: CDR1 SGHRS, CDR2 YFSETQ. The CDR3 sequence is CASSPTGTAAYEQYF. In DNA form, the CDR3 reads TGCGCCAGCAGCCCCACCGGGACAGCAGCCTACGAGCAGTACTTC.

The chain recombines TRBV18 with TRBJ1-2, with 8 bases that match TRBD1. The CDR3 runs to 17 residues. V lost 3 bases and J lost 1; bases outside the gene matches: 10. In germline, CDR1 is KGHSH, CDR2 LQKENI. The CDR3 here is CASSPFETGDFNYGYTF. The CDR3 region has the DNA TGTGCCAGCTCACCGTTCGAGACAGGGGACTTTAACTATGGCTACACCTTC. The full variable domain, with the rest looked up from reference TRBV18 and TRBJ1-2, is NAGVMQNPRHLVRRRGQEARLRCSPMKGHSHVYWYRQLPEEGLKFMVYLQKENIIDESGMPKERFSAEFPKEGPSILRIQQVVRGDSAAYFCASSPFETGDFNYGYTFGSGTRLTVV.

This clone was recorded a few times. The V call is TRBV6-4, the J call TRBJ1-5, with D possibly TRBD1 on 6 matching bases. This CDR3 has 14 residues. The germline gives CDR1 MRHNA, CDR2 SNTAGT. V lost 0 bases, J lost 9 bases, and 12 bases lay in between. This CDR3 is CASSDSTEQGPQHF. The CDR3 nucleotides are TGTGCCAGCAGTGACTCGACGGAACAGGGGCCCCAGCATTTT.

The rearrangement uses TRBV3-1 (or the pseudogene TRBV3-2) and TRBJ2-1; D not resolved. V was shortened by 0 bases and J by 3 bases, with 9 bases between the two germline ends. CDR1 LGHDT and CDR2 YNNKEL come from the germline V gene (reference sequence). The CDR3 sequence is 15 residues long. This CDR3 is CASSQDTTVYNEQFF. The CDR3 region has the DNA TGTGCCAGCAGCCAAGATACAACAGTCTACAATGAGCAGTTCTTC.

The CDR3 DNA sequence: TGTGCCAGCAGCTTACGCGGGGAAGTGAACACCGGGGAGCTGTTTTTT. The encoded protein is CASSLRGEVNTGELFF. This chain joins TRBV11-3 and TRBJ2-2, with a weak D call TRBD2 (6 bases). This CDR3 spans 16 amino acids. Per the germline V gene, CDR1 is SGHNT and CDR2 is YENEEA. V was clipped by 2 bases and J by 1 base, with 11 bases between them.

The chain uses TRBV5-1 and TRBJ1-6; 9 nucleotides match TRBD1. This CDR3 contains 16 residues. Per germline, CDR1 SGHRS and CDR2 YFSETQ. V shed 4 bases, J shed 5 bases, and the junction held 7 bases outside the gene matches. The CDR3 is CASSRDRASNNSPLHF. CDR3 DNA sequence: TGCGCCAGCAGCCGGGACAGGGCGTCCAATAATTCACCCCTCCACTTT.

This chain uses TRBV6-1 with TRBJ2-6; TRBD1 matches at 11 bases. In germline, CDR1 is MNHNS, CDR2 SASEGT. The CDR3 is 18 residues long. The V gene end was trimmed by 4 bases and the J gene end by 1 base; junction bases not matched to a gene: 6. The CDR3 nucleotides are TGTGCCAGCAGTGGCCGCGGGACAGGGGGGTCTGGGGCCAACGTCCTGACTTTC. Translated, it gives CASSGRGTGGSGANVLTF.

The rearrangement joins TRBV2 to TRBJ1-5, with D maybe TRBD1 (6 bases). Trimming removed 6 bases at V and 0 bases at J, with 15 bases between. This CDR3 spans 16 amino acids. Germline CDR1 is SNHLY and CDR2 is FYNNEI. CDR3 protein: CASRVTGDFSNQPQHF. DNA for the CDR3: TGTGCCAGCAGAGTGACAGGTGATTTTAGCAATCAGCCCCAGCATTTT.

The rearrangement uses TRBV5-1 and TRBJ1-1, with 10 bases identical to TRBD1. V shed 3 bases, J shed 4 bases, and the junction held 0 bases outside the gene matches. The CDR3 totals 13 residues. The germline gives CDR1 SGHRS, CDR2 YFSETQ. This CDR3 reads CASSWDRGTEAFF. CDR3 in DNA: TGCGCCAGCAGCTGGGACAGGGGCACTGAAGCTTTCTTT.

The CDR3 loop reads CASSTGTGFGYTF. For the CDR3, the DNA is TGTGCCAGCAGTACCGGGACAGGGTTTGGCTACACCTTC. V gene TRBV6-5 combines with J gene TRBJ1-2; 9 nucleotides match TRBD1. The J segment lost 7 bases and the V segment lost 5 bases, leaving 5 bases of the junction unmatched. Germline lookup yields CDR1 MNHEY and CDR2 SVGAGI. This CDR3 region has 13 residues.

The chain recombines TRBV28 with TRBJ2-1; no clear D. CDR1 and CDR2 from the germline V gene are MDHEN and SYDVKM. The CDR3 has 12 residues. Trimming stripped 6 bases from V and 8 bases from J, with 11 bases between. The CDR3 sequence: CASRAPGDEQFF. In DNA, the CDR3 is TGTGCCAGCAGGGCCCCAGGCGATGAGCAGTTCTTC.

V and J are TRBV10-3 and TRBJ1-6; 8 bases agree with TRBD1. Germline loops: CDR1 ENHRY, CDR2 SYGVKD. V lost 8 bases to trimming and J lost 8 bases; unmatched junction nucleotides: 2. The CDR3 loop spans 12 amino acids. CDR3 in amino acids: CAIRDRHSPLHF. CDR3 DNA: TGTGCCATCCGGGACAGGCATTCACCCCTCCACTTT.

In its sample, this clone was seen many times. The chain links TRBV5-1 to TRBJ2-4; the match to TRBD1 covers 7 bases. V gave up 4 bases and J gave up 8 bases; unmatched junction bases: 15. The germline V gene has CDR1 SGHRS and CDR2 YFSETQ. This CDR3 has 16 amino acids. CDR3 protein: CASSPNTGVQVDIQYF. The CDR3 DNA reads TGCGCCAGCAGCCCGAACACAGGGGTCCAGGTGGACATTCAGTACTTC.

The chain employs TRBV27 and TRBJ1-5; perhaps TRBD1 as D (5 bases). V lost 7 bases and J 7 bases, leaving 11 bases between the germline ends. Germline V gene sequence: CDR1 MNHEY, CDR2 SMNVEV (reference sequence). There are 12 residues in the CDR3. The CDR3 DNA reads as TGTGCCAGCACCTCTGGGGCGCAGCCCCAGCATTTT. Translation: CASTSGAQPQHF.

This chain connects TRBV18 to TRBJ2-3, with TRBD2 matching over 11 bases. Per germline, CDR1 KGHSH and CDR2 LQKENI. The CDR3 runs 15 residues. With V trimmed by 1 base and J by 8 bases, 5 bases remained unmatched. Here the CDR3 reads CASSPRGLAEVTQYF. As DNA, the CDR3 is TGTGCCAGCTCACCACGGGGACTAGCGGAGGTTACGCAGTATTTT.

V gene TRBV4-1 combines with J gene TRBJ2-1, with D possibly TRBD1 on 5 matching bases. Germline CDR1 reads MGHRA; CDR2 reads YSYEKL. This CDR3 has 13 residues. The V and J ends lost 4 bases and 4 bases respectively, with 8 bases between them. The CDR3 here is CASSPGPYNEQFF. CDR3 DNA: TGCGCCAGCAGCCCAGGGCCTTACAATGAGCAGTTCTTC.

This rearrangement joins TRBV27 to TRBJ1-2; D perhaps matches TRBD1 (5 bases). V was cut by 3 bases and J by 0 bases, with 8 bases left in between. The CDR3 has 14 residues. Per germline, CDR1 MNHEY and CDR2 SMNVEV (reference sequence). For the CDR3, the DNA is TGTGCCAGCAGTTTCAGGGCCGCTAACTATGGCTACACCTTC. This sequence encodes CASSFRAANYGYTF.

This rearrangement joins TRBV5-4 to TRBJ1-1; unclear D gene. Germline V gives CDR1 SGHNT, CDR2 YYREEE (reference sequence). CDR3 size: 14 residues. With 0 bases removed from V and 4 bases from J, the gap between germline ends came to 10 bases. CDR3 nucleotide sequence: TGTGCCAGCAGCTTGGACAGCCCCGGCACTGAAGCTTTCTTT. Amino acids: CASSLDSPGTEAFF.

About this clone itself: The junction and the germline gene differ at one end; a read error may be behind it. This chain links TRBV24-1 with TRBJ2-2, with a tentative D call TRBD1 (6 bases). The CDR3 loop spans 13 amino acids. Germline loops: CDR1 KGHDR, CDR2 SFDVKD. This CDR3 reads CATSDQGPGELFF. CDR3 bases: TGTGCCACCAGTGATCAGGGGCCCGGAGAGCTGTTTTTT.